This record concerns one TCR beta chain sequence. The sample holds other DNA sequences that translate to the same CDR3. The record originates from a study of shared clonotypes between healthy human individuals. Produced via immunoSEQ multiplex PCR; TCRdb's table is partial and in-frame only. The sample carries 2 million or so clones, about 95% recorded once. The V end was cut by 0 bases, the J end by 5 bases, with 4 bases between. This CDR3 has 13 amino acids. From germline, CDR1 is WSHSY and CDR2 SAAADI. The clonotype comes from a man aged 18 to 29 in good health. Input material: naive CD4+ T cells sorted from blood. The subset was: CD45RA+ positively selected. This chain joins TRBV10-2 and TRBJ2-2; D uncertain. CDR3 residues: CASSESNTGELFF. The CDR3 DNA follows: TGCGCCAGCAGTGAGTCTAATACCGGGGAGCTGTTTTTT.